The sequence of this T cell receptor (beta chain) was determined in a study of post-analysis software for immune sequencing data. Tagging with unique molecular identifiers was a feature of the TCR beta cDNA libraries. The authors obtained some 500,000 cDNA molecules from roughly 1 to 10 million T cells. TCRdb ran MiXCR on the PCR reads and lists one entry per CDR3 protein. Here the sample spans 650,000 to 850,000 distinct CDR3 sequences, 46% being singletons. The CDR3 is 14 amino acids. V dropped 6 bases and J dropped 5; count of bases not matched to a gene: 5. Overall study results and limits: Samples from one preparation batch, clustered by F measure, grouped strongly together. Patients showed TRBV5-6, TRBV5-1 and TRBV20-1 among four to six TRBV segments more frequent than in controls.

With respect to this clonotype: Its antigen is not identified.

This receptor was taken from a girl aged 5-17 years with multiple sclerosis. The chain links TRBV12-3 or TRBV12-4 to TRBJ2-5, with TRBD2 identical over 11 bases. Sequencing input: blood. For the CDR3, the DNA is TGTGCCAGCAGACTAGCGGGAGTGGGGGAGACCCAGTACTTC. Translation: CASRLAGVGETQYF.